This section outlines one T cell receptor (beta chain) sequence together with its context. The data are from a study of blood T cell repertoires in COVID-19. V was clipped by 8 bases and J by 11 bases; unmatched bases: 13. The CDR3 is 14 amino acids. Germline V gene lookup returns CDR1 SEHNR and CDR2 FQNEAQ (reference sequence). Participant reports of clinical history set cohort assignment. Method: immunoSEQ multiplex PCR; TCRdb's copy keeps in-frame clones and lacks some. Of roughly 200,000 clones listed, about nine tenths are singletons. The chain combines TRBV7-9 with TRBJ1-1; 11 bases match TRBD1. The source material was PBMCs or T cells enriched from blood (not recorded which). The TCR comes from a woman aged 35 to 49 with acute COVID-19. As DNA, the CDR3 is TGTGCCAGCCATAACCCGGACAGGGGGCGTTGGGCTTTCTTT. It specifies CASHNPDRGRWAFF.